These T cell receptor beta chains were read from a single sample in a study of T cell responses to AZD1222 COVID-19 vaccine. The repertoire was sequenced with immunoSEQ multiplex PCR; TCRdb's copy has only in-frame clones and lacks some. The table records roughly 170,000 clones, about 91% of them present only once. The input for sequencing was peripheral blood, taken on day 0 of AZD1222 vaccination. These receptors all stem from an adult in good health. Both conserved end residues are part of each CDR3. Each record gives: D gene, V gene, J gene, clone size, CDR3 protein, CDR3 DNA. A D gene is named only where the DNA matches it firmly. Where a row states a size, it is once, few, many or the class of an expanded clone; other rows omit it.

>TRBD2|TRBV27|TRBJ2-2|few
CASSTSGTSTGELFF
TGTGCCAGCAGTACTAGCGGGACGAGCACCGGGGAGCTGTTTTTT
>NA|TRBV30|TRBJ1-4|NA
CAWRPPGEKLFF
TGTGCCTGGAGGCCCCCAGGGGAAAAACTGTTTTTT
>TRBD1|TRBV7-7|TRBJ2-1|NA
CASSSIPGQGFNEQFF
TGTGCTAGCAGCTCGATACCGGGACAGGGATTCAATGAGCAGTTCTTC
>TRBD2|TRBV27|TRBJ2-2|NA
CASSYTSGSVRTGELFF
TGTGCCAGCAGTTACACTAGCGGGAGCGTGCGGACCGGGGAGCTGTTTTTT
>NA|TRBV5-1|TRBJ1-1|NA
CASSLKQAGTEAFF
TGCGCCAGCAGCTTGAAACAGGCGGGCACTGAAGCTTTCTTT
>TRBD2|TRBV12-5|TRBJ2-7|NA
CASGLASGTGLAGSYEQYF
TGTGCTAGTGGTTTGGCTTCCGGGACGGGACTAGCGGGATCCTACGAGCAGTACTTC
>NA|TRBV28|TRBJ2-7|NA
CATTDTPLYEQYF
TGTGCCACCACCGATACCCCCCTCTACGAGCAGTACTTC
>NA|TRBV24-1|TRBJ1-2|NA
CATSDLQGRNGYTF
TGTGCCACCAGTGATTTGCAGGGTAGGAATGGCTACACCTTC
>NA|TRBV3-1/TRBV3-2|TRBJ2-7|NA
CASSPSLKGYEQYF
TGTGCCAGCAGCCCGTCCCTCAAGGGGTACGAGCAGTACTTC
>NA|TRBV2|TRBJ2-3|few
CASSPSSRHTDTQYF
TGTGCCAGCAGCCCCTCCAGCCGGCACACAGATACGCAGTATTTT
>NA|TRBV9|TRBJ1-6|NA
CASSVNRDSYNSPLHF
TGTGCCAGCAGCGTAAACAGGGACTCCTATAATTCACCCCTCCACTTT
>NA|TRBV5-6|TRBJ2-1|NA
CASSFGAGRNEQFF
TGTGCCAGCAGCTTCGGGGCAGGAAGAAATGAGCAGTTCTTC
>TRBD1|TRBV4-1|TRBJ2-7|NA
CASSQRASGQDSYEQYF
TGCGCCAGCAGCCAACGCGCCTCGGGACAGGACTCCTACGAGCAGTACTTC
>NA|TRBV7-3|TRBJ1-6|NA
CASSPTDRLENSYNSPLHF
TGTGCCAGCAGTCCCACCGACCGATTGGAGAACTCCTATAATTCACCCCTCCACTTT
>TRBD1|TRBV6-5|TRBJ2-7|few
CASSLGTGSYEQYF
TGTGCCAGCAGTCTCGGGACAGGGAGCTACGAGCAGTACTTC
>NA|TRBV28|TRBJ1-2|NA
CASTSPGGDYYGYTF
TGTGCCAGCACGTCCCCCGGGGGCGACTACTATGGCTACACCTTC
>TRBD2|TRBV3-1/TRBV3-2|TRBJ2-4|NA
CASSQGGLALAIGNIQYF
TGTGCCAGCAGCCAAGGGGGACTAGCGCTGGCAATTGGGAACATTCAGTACTTC
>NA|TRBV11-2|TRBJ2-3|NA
CASSLMGLTDTQYF
TGTGCCAGCAGCTTAATGGGTCTCACAGATACGCAGTATTTT
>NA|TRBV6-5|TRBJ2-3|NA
CASSYGGQSTDTQYF
TGTGCCAGCAGTTACGGGGGGCAGAGCACAGATACGCAGTATTTT
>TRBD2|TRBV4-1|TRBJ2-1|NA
CASSQAPRLAGGINEQFF
TGCGCCAGCAGCCAAGCCCCTCGACTAGCGGGGGGGATCAATGAGCAGTTCTTC
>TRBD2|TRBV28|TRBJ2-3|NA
CASRPRTSSPRDTQYF
TGTGCCAGCAGGCCCAGGACTAGTTCGCCCAGAGATACGCAGTATTTT
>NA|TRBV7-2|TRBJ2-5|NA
CASSSKGGETQYF
TGTGCCAGCAGCTCTAAGGGGGGAGAGACCCAGTACTTC
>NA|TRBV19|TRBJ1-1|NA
CASSRGVVDTEAFF
TGTGCCAGTAGTAGGGGGGTTGTGGACACTGAAGCTTTCTTT
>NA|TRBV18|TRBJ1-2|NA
CASSPTPDTSNYGYTF
TGTGCCAGCTCACCGACCCCGGACACCTCTAACTATGGCTACACCTTC
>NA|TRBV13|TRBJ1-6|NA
CASSLGGSSYNSPLHF
TGTGCCAGCAGCTTAGGTGGGAGCTCCTATAATTCACCCCTCCACTTT
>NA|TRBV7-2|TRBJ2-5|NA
CASSSPTGRETQYF
TGTGCCAGCAGCTCTCCGACCGGTCGAGAGACCCAGTACTTC
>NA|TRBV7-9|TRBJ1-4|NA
CASSLTFQEKLFF
TGTGCCAGCAGCTTAACGTTCCAGGAAAAACTGTTTTTT
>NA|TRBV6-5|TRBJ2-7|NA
CASSRRAQAYEQYF
TGTGCCAGCAGCCGCCGGGCGCAGGCCTACGAGCAGTACTTC
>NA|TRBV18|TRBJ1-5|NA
CASSPPSQPQHF
TGTGCCAGCTCACCACCGTCCCAGCCCCAGCATTTT
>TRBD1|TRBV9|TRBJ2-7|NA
CASSAGTGASYEQYF
TGTGCCAGCAGCGCCGGGACAGGGGCTTCCTACGAGCAGTACTTC
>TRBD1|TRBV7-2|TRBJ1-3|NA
CASSLPGTVSGNTIYF
TGTGCCAGCAGCTTACCCGGGACAGTCTCTGGAAACACCATATATTTT
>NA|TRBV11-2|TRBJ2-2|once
CASSLVPVGELFF
TGTGCCAGCAGCTTAGTCCCGGTCGGGGAGCTGTTTTTT
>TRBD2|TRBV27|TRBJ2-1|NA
CASSLGTSGNNEQFF
TGTGCCAGCAGTTTAGGGACTAGCGGAAACAATGAGCAGTTCTTC
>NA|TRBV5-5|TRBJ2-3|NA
CASSPLGASTSPDTQYF
TGTGCCAGCAGCCCCCTTGGAGCCTCAACGTCCCCAGATACGCAGTATTTT
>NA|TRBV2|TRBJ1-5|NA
CASRKDRGQPQHF
TGTGCCAGCAGGAAAGATAGGGGTCAGCCCCAGCATTTT
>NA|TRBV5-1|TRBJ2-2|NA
CASSQDQVAAGELFF
TGCGCCAGCAGCCAGGACCAAGTGGCGGCCGGGGAGCTGTTTTTT
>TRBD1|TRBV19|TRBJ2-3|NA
CASSIGQGADTQYF
TGTGCCAGTAGTATCGGACAGGGAGCGGATACGCAGTATTTT
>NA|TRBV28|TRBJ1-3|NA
CASSLLGLRTIYF
TGTGCCAGCAGTTTGCTCGGACTGCGCACCATATATTTT
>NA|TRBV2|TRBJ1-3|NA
CATGGGNTIYF
TGTGCCACCGGGGGTGGAAACACCATATATTTT
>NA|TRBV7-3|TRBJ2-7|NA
CASSLGGPYEQYF
TGTGCCAGCAGCTTAGGGGGACCCTACGAGCAGTACTTC
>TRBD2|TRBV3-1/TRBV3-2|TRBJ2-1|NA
CASRLAGGQGEQFF
TGTGCCAGCAGACTAGCGGGGGGCCAAGGCGAGCAGTTCTTC
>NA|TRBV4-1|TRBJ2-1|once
CASSQVQGGEQFF
TGCGCCAGCAGCCAAGTTCAAGGTGGTGAGCAGTTCTTC
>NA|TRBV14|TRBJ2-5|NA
CASSRDSMETQYF
TGTGCCAGCAGCCGGGATAGCATGGAGACCCAGTACTTC
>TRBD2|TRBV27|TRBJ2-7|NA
CASSSSGLAGDHEQYF
TGTGCCAGCAGTTCATCGGGACTAGCGGGAGATCACGAGCAGTACTTC
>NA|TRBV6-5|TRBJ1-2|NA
CASSRRGEGRYGYTF
TGTGCCAGCAGTCGGAGGGGGGAAGGTCGCTATGGCTACACCTTC